One sample yielded the 9 T cell receptor beta chains listed below, sequenced in a study of blood T cell repertoires in COVID-19. Here immunoSEQ multiplex PCR was the method, and the copy in TCRdb shows in-frame clones only, minus some. Among about 40,000 clones listed, around 90% were seen once. The sequenced sample consisted of peripheral blood. The receptors stem from an elderly woman with active COVID-19.

V is TRBV2 and J is TRBJ1-4; TRBD1 matches at 7 bases. The CDR3 sequence is 13 residues long. Germline lookup yields CDR1 SNHLY and CDR2 FYNNEI. Trimming took 8 bases from V and 4 from J; bases not matched to a gene: 4. CDR3 region: CASSGQFNEKLFF. DNA of the CDR3: TGTGCCAGCTCGGGACAGTTTAATGAAAAACTGTTTTTT.

The chain carries TRBV24-1 and TRBJ1-6; 7 bases agree with TRBD1. The CDR3 is 16 residues long. Trimming at V came to 1 base and at J to 7 bases, leaving 6 bases not matched to a gene. CDR1 and CDR2 (germline): KGHDR, SFDVKD. CDR3 DNA sequence: TGTGCCACCAGTGATTTTAACAGGGGAATCAATTCACCCCTCCACTTT. Translation: CATSDFNRGINSPLHF.

V usage is TRBV5-6 and J usage is TRBJ2-1, with TRBD2 matching over 12 bases. This CDR3 has 17 amino acids. V was clipped by 1 base and J by 5 bases; unmatched bases: 7. Germline CDR1 reads SGHDT; CDR2 reads YYEEEE. Written as DNA, the CDR3 is TGTGCCAGCAGCTTGCTGGGACTAGCGGGTGGGAACAATGAGCAGTTCTTC. Protein: CASSLLGLAGGNNEQFF.

The chain carries TRBV6-5 and TRBJ2-3; D ambiguous. The V end was cut by 4 bases, the J end by 1 base, with 12 bases between. The CDR3 has 15 amino acids. CDR1 MNHEY and CDR2 SVGAGI come from the germline V gene. Here the CDR3 DNA reads TGTGCCAGCAGTTTCGACCAGCGCCGCACAGATACGCAGTATTTT. Its translation is CASSFDQRRTDTQYF.

The chain is built from TRBV4-3 and TRBJ2-7, with TRBD1 matching over 7 bases. CDR3 length: 13 amino acids. The V gene's germline CDR1 is LGHNA and CDR2 YSLEER. Trimming took 2 bases from V and 4 from J; bases not matched to a gene: 2. As DNA, the CDR3 is TGCGCCAGCAGCCAAAGGACAGGTTACGAGCAGTACTTC. Amino acid sequence: CASSQRTGYEQYF.

V usage is TRBV28 and J usage is TRBJ1-4, with a tentative D call TRBD1 (6 bases). Trimming took 8 bases from V and 4 from J, leaving 11 bases between them. The CDR3 covers 13 residues. The germline V gene encodes CDR1 MDHEN and CDR2 SYDVKM. CDR3 amino acids: CASFTGINEKLFF. CDR3 DNA sequence: TGTGCCAGCTTTACAGGGATTAATGAAAAACTGTTTTTT.

This sequence joins TRBV29-1 and TRBJ2-7, with TRBD1 matching over 11 bases. The CDR3 is 14 amino acids. The junction had 12 bases not matched to a gene; V was cut back by 7 bases and J by 7 bases. From germline, CDR1 is SQVTM and CDR2 ANQGSEA. CDR3 loop: CSAEQGQGAGEQYF. Written as DNA, the CDR3 is TGCAGCGCCGAGCAAGGACAGGGGGCAGGGGAGCAGTACTTC.

The chain recombines TRBV12-3 or TRBV12-4 with TRBJ1-2; tentatively, D is TRBD1 (5 bases). The CDR3 length is 12 residues. V dropped 5 bases and J dropped 8 bases, with 12 bases sitting between them. This CDR3 reads CASSLGGSGYTF. The CDR3 nucleotides read TGTGCCAGCAGTCTGGGGGGGTCGGGCTACACCTTC.

V is TRBV12-5 and J is TRBJ1-3; 8 bases match TRBD1. The length of the CDR3 is 14 residues. Germline V lookup: CDR1 LGHNT, CDR2 FRNRAP. J was trimmed by 4 bases and V by 6 bases; bases with no gene match: 5. CDR3 in DNA: TGTGCTAGTGGGACGGGACAGGAGGGAAACACCATATATTTT. This encodes CASGTGQEGNTIYF. The complete variable domain, with remaining parts taken from reference TRBV12-5 and TRBJ1-3, reads DARVTQTPRHKVTEMGQEVTMRCQPILGHNTVFWYRQTMMQGLELLAYFRNRAPLDDSGMPKDRFSAEMPDATLATLKIQPSEPRDSAVYFCASGTGQEGNTIYFGEGSWLTVV.